A single sample is the source of the 24 T cell receptor beta chains below, sequenced in a study of T-cell memory formation after mild COVID-19. TCRdb analysed the 5' RACE reads with MiXCR anew, one entry per CDR3 protein. The table has some 350,000 distinct CDR3 sequences, over 10% seen once. The specimen was PBMCs or a T cell subset sorted from them (not recorded which). The source of these receptors is a man aged 18 to 29 who had mild COVID-19 (a few samples of this study predate the infection). Cell type and time point are not known.

This clonotype was picked up a small number of times. The J gene is TRBJ2-3, the V gene TRBV30; D is unresolved. The CDR3 spans 13 residues. Per the germline V gene, CDR1 is GTSNPN and CDR2 is SVGIG (reference sequence). V gave up 5 bases and J gave up 4 bases, with 13 bases separating them. Here the CDR3 DNA reads TGTGCCTGGTCCTACGATCTCCCAGATACGCAGTATTTT. Translating it yields CAWSYDLPDTQYF.

This clonotype showed up just a few times. The V call is TRBV5-1, the J call TRBJ1-6; possibly TRBD1 for D (5 bases). The CDR3 is 14 amino acids. Germline-derived CDR1 and CDR2 are SGHRS and YFSETQ. V shed 4 bases and J shed 7 bases, with 12 bases lying between them. The CDR3 nucleotides are TGCGCCAGCAGCGTCGGACAAATGAATTCACCCCTCCACTTT. Protein: CASSVGQMNSPLHF.

The chain links TRBV6-5 to TRBJ2-1, with D unresolved. V shed 8 bases and J shed 5 bases, with 7 bases lying between them. The CDR3 contains 11 residues. The germline CDR1 and CDR2 sequences are MNHEY and SVGAGI. The DNA for the CDR3 is TGTGCCAGCGAACGGAACAATGAGCAGTTCTTC. It codes for CASERNNEQFF.

V usage is TRBV20-1 and J usage is TRBJ1-6; 7 nucleotides agree with TRBD1. The CDR3 has 14 amino acids. CDR1 and CDR2 from the germline V gene are DFQATT and SNEGSKA (reference sequence). Trimming cost V 0 bases and J 9 bases; bases outside gene matches: 5. The CDR3 DNA follows: TGCAGTGCTAGAGACGACAGGGAGGGTTCACCCCTCCACTTT. Amino acid sequence: CSARDDREGSPLHF.

This clonotype was seen many times. The J gene is TRBJ1-2, the V gene TRBV7-2; D gene unclear. The germline V gene encodes CDR1 SGHTA and CDR2 FQGNSA. The CDR3 is 13 amino acids. Trimming removed 3 bases at V and 6 bases at J, with 11 bases between. Here the CDR3 DNA reads TGTGCCAGCAGCTTTTCTTCCGTGGATGGCTACACCTTC. It translates to CASSFSSVDGYTF.

The chain uses TRBV2 and TRBJ2-5; 11 bases are a match to TRBD2. V was pared by 6 bases and J by 1 base, with 1 base of the junction left unmatched. Germline V CDR1 and CDR2: SNHLY, FYNNEI. This CDR3 has 14 residues. The CDR3 nucleotides read TGTGCCAGCAGAGGGACTAGCGGCCAAGAGACCCAGTACTTC. Translating gives CASRGTSGQETQYF. The whole variable domain, remainder taken from reference TRBV2 and TRBJ2-5, is EPEVTQTPSHQVTQMGQEVILRCVPISNHLYFYWYRQILGQKVEFLVSFYNNEISEKSEIFDDQFSVERPDGSNFTLKIRSTKLEDSAMYFCASRGTSGQETQYFGPGTRLLVL.

The rearrangement uses TRBV24-1 and TRBJ2-1; 12 bases line up with TRBD1. CDR3 length: 15 residues. V lost 4 bases to trimming and J lost 14 bases; unmatched junction nucleotides: 11. CDR1 is KGHDR and CDR2 is SFDVKD in the germline V gene. The CDR3 region is CATSEPGQGARLKFF. Here the CDR3 DNA reads TGTGCCACCAGTGAACCGGGACAGGGGGCGCGGTTGAAGTTCTTC.

This clonotype was seen a handful of times. The genes are TRBV15 and TRBJ2-1; D gene ambiguous. Trimming cost V 1 base and J 8 bases, with 12 bases left between them. This CDR3 region has 14 residues. Per the germline V gene, CDR1 is LNHNV and CDR2 is YYDKDF (reference sequence). The CDR3: CATSRGDVVYEQFF. DNA of the CDR3: TGTGCCACCAGCAGAGGCGATGTGGTGTATGAGCAGTTCTTC.

This clonotype was detected only a few times. The chain combines TRBV7-2 with TRBJ2-1; TRBD2 matches 9 bases. V shed 7 bases, J shed 7 bases, and the junction held 11 bases outside the gene matches. The CDR3 is made up of 15 amino acids. CDR1 and CDR2 (germline): SGHTA, FQGNSA. In DNA form, the CDR3 reads TGTGCCAGCACCCCTCTAGCGGGGTCAAGGAATGAGCAGTTCTTC. This gives the protein CASTPLAGSRNEQFF.

This rearrangement joins TRBV29-1 to TRBJ2-3; tentative D call: TRBD1 (6 bases). Germline V gene lookup returns CDR1 SQVTM and CDR2 ANQGSEA. Trimming took 2 bases from V and 1 from J, leaving 7 bases between them. The CDR3 runs to 13 residues. The CDR3 coding sequence is TGCAGCGTTGAACACAGGGGCACAGATACGCAGTATTTT. Residues: CSVEHRGTDTQYF.

The rearrangement joins TRBV5-5 to TRBJ1-2, with TRBD1 matching 7 bases. CDR1 and CDR2 (germline): SGHKS, YYEKEE (reference sequence). The CDR3 covers 13 residues. V lost 4 bases, J lost 6 bases, and 6 bases stayed unmatched. CDR3: CASSQTGQNGYTF. CDR3 DNA: TGTGCCAGCAGCCAGACAGGGCAAAATGGCTACACCTTC.

The chain recombines TRBV9 with TRBJ2-2; 8 bases fit TRBD1. V lost 0 bases, J lost 7 bases, and 8 bases stayed unmatched. Germline V gene lookup returns CDR1 SGDLS and CDR2 YYNGEE. The CDR3 runs 16 residues. CDR3: CASSVAGWTGYGELFF. CDR3 nucleotides: TGTGCCAGCAGCGTAGCTGGTTGGACAGGGTACGGGGAGCTGTTTTTT.

About this clonotype: Since no conserved phenylalanine or tryptophan closes the CDR3, a read error is the likely cause. No DNA is shown, since the ends of the CDR3 on it are uncertain; the CDR3 is the one TCRdb lists. V gene TRBV5-4 combines with J gene TRBJ1-5. Ends included, the CDR3 has 13 residues. Germline V gene sequence: CDR1 SGHNT, CDR2 YYREEE (reference sequence). CDR3 protein: CASSLGLWRLAWA.

In its sample, this clonotype was seen many times. The chain has TRBV9 and TRBJ2-1; D assignment may be TRBD1 or TRBD2 (6 bases each). Germline V gives CDR1 SGDLS, CDR2 YYNGEE. With 0 bases removed from V and 7 bases from J, the gap between germline ends came to 14 bases. This CDR3 is 15 amino acids long. CDR3: CASSVVVGGSNEQFF. The CDR3 nucleotides read TGTGCCAGCAGCGTAGTGGTGGGGGGCTCGAATGAGCAGTTCTTC.

In its sample, this clonotype was seen a few times. The chain recombines TRBV5-4 with TRBJ2-2; 10 bases are a match to TRBD2. After removal of 7 bases from V and 6 bases from J, the junction contained 6 bases not matched to a gene. This CDR3 has 14 residues. CDR1 is SGHNT, CDR2 YYREEE, per germline (reference sequence). This CDR3 reads CASQRGGRPGELFF. The CDR3 DNA follows: TGTGCCAGCCAGCGGGGGGGCCGTCCCGGGGAGCTGTTTTTT.

This clonotype was counted only a few times. The chain employs TRBV10-3 and TRBJ1-1; D might be TRBD1 (5 bases). The CDR3 runs 12 residues. Germline V gene data show CDR1 as ENHRY and CDR2 as SYGVKD. V dropped 6 bases and J dropped 1 base, with 6 bases sitting between them. CDR3 residues: CAIRGTNTEAFF. CDR3 DNA sequence: TGTGCCATCAGGGGGACGAACACTGAAGCTTTCTTT.

The J gene is TRBJ1-6, the V gene TRBV6-2 or TRBV6-3; 7 nucleotides agree with TRBD1. The CDR3 totals 18 residues. CDR1 and CDR2 (germline): MNHEY, SVGEGT. V lost 5 bases, J lost 0 bases, and 10 bases stayed unmatched. The CDR3 region has the DNA TGTGCCAGCAGTCTATCTAAGGGACAGAGCTCCTATAATTCACCCCTCCACTTT. Translated, it gives CASSLSKGQSSYNSPLHF.

This clonotype was counted a few times. The chain is built from TRBV2 and TRBJ2-4; perhaps TRBD2 as D (6 bases). The CDR3 spans 13 residues. V lost 4 bases to trimming and J lost 8 bases, with 12 bases between them. CDR1 is SNHLY and CDR2 is FYNNEI in the germline V gene. The CDR3 loop is CASSGEEADIQYF. The CDR3, as DNA: TGTGCCAGCAGTGGGGAGGAGGCGGACATTCAGTACTTC.

The genes are TRBV7-9 and TRBJ2-3; D uncertain. The CDR3 runs to 14 residues. The ends were cut back, 5 bases at V and 2 bases at J, with 11 bases in the middle. From germline, CDR1 is SEHNR and CDR2 FQNEAQ (reference sequence). The CDR3 loop is CASSTTDFTDTQYF. The CDR3 coding sequence is TGTGCCAGCAGCACGACTGACTTCACAGATACGCAGTATTTT.

V is TRBV4-2 and J is TRBJ2-5; 7 bases map to TRBD1. V dropped 5 bases and J dropped 3; count of bases not matched to a gene: 3. Germline CDR1 and CDR2: LGHNA and YNFKEQ. This CDR3 contains 13 residues. CDR3 sequence: CASSTGQEETQYF. The CDR3 DNA follows: TGTGCCAGCAGCACCGGACAGGAAGAGACCCAGTACTTC.

The chain couples TRBV7-3 to TRBJ2-3; D is perhaps TRBD2 (6 bases). Deletions cut 5 bases from V and 6 bases from J, with 15 bases between. This CDR3 is built from 14 residues. Germline CDR1 SGHTA, CDR2 FQGTGA. The CDR3 sequence is CASSRNGRSDTQYF. The CDR3 DNA reads as TGTGCCAGCAGCCGCAATGGGAGGAGCGATACGCAGTATTTT.

This clonotype showed up just a few times. The rearrangement uses TRBV12-3 or TRBV12-4 and TRBJ1-4; D gene uncertain. CDR3 length: 12 residues. Trimming shortened V by 3 bases and J by 7 bases, and 6 bases separated the two germline ends. CDR3 sequence reads: CASSFGGEKLFF. CDR3 DNA sequence: TGTGCCAGCAGTTTTGGAGGTGAAAAACTGTTTTTT.

At least ten counts were recorded for this clonotype. The chain employs TRBV5-1 and TRBJ1-3; TRBD1 agrees at 9 bases. CDR1 is SGHRS, CDR2 YFSETQ, per germline. The CDR3 extends over 15 amino acids. With 1 base clipped from V and 5 bases from J, the junction kept 4 bases outside the gene matches. CDR3: CASSLPDRGRNTIYF. Written as DNA, the CDR3 is TGCGCCAGCAGCTTGCCCGACAGGGGGAGAAACACCATATATTTT.

The table lists this clonotype with a few counts. CDR3 sequence (DNA): TGTGCCAGCAGTTACCCCGGGGGCCAAGGGGATCAGCCCCAGCATTTT. It codes for CASSYPGGQGDQPQHF. This chain links TRBV6-6 with TRBJ1-5, with D maybe TRBD1 (6 bases). The germline V gene encodes CDR1 MNHNY and CDR2 SVGAGI (reference sequence). This CDR3 has 16 amino acids. Trimming stripped 2 bases from V and 5 bases from J, with 16 bases between.